The sequence of this T cell receptor beta chain was determined in a study of shared clonotypes between healthy human individuals (dated by TCRdb to 2020 to 2021). Some background on the complete study: The cohort included a few men and a couple of women between 18 and 49 years of age. Per donor, three plates each were used for CD4 naive and CD4 memory, two for CD8 naive, and one for CD8 memory. The study deeply sequenced blood TCR repertoires of about 5 healthy adults to estimate repertoire size and the extent of clonotype sharing between individuals. Different laboratories and diverse techniques were used to prepare libraries and sequence TCR repertoires, to increase sequencing depth and limit assay-specific biases. Per donor, leukapheresis produced somewhere between about 0.85 and 9.5 billion PBMCs. The research as a whole found: Incomplete sequencing was indicated by rarefaction of sorted-subset datasets, despite the large sequencing depth. Higher generation probabilities were observed for clonotypes shared by all four sorted-subset donors than for non-shared clonotypes. Approximately 5% of naive CD4, 3% to 4% of naive CD8, around 2.3% of memory CD4, and roughly 0.4% of memory CD8 clonotypes were shared across a few donors. Sampling was limited to blood, and TCR repertoires in tissue likely differ from TCR repertoires in blood. Estimated clonotype richness was generally larger for naive than for memory subsets. Pairwise subsampling led to the expectation that sequencing depth would affect the degree of clonotype sharing among donors. The genetic and exposure-history diversity represented was limited by the small number of donors.

Remarks on this clone: Which antigen it targets is not known. Per-nucleotide qualities are absent, and no much larger clonotype sits a single base away.

TCR CDR3 regions were amplified from genomic DNA by multiplex PCR using the deep immunoSEQ assay. Extracted genomic DNA from each cell subset was spread evenly across all wells of several immunoSEQ 96-well plates, with each plate serving as a replicate. For sorted subsets, approximately 190 ng of genomic DNA, equivalent to 25,000 to 35,000 T cell genomes, went into each replicate PCR. The purified libraries were quantified using a Qubit 3.0 fluorometer, sized with a Bioanalyzer 2100, and then quantified again using the KAPA Library Quantification kit. Each immunoSEQ 96-well plate was sequenced on its own single-read 150-cycle Illumina NextSeq 550 flow cell. Per the source publication's procedure: Because only junctional sequences without quality scores were contained in the immunoSEQ output, filtering matching that applied to full-length reads could not be performed. Sequences were annotated with PyIR, a Python wrapper for IgBLAST v1.9, and V/J genes and CDR3 were assigned using IMGT germline references. Reads with weak V/J assignments (E-value above 1e-6), missing CDR3, stop codons, out-of-frame junctions, or ambiguous translated residues were removed. V3J clonotypes were defined as sequences sharing an identical inferred V gene, J gene, and CDR3 amino acid sequence. Percentage overlap between repertoires was computed as shared unique clonotypes divided by the size of the smaller repertoire. Repertoire richness was assessed with RTK rarefaction, the Chao1 estimator, and Recon v2.1 estimates of unobserved clonotypes. Generation probabilities were computed with OLGA for all TCRbeta clonotypes obtained by the gDNA method from four donors. TCRdb provides this immuneACCESS table in a form limited to in-frame rearrangements. Some clones are lacking; in checked studies, under half of them reflect an unresolved V gene, and why the rest are absent is not known. The DNA gave D and trimming, while V, J and clone size come from that table. The sample has about 1 million clones on record, approximately 76% of them singletons. The ten largest clones capture approximately 1.5% of the sample.

The CDR3, from cysteine to phenylalanine, totals 15 residues. Here the CDR3 DNA is all that survives: 45 bases in frame from base 1. Clipping removes 2 bases from V and 2 bases from J, with 1 as the unmatched junction base count. CDR1 is given as MNHEY and CDR2 as SMNVEV, both from the germline V gene (reference sequence). The donors were healthy, HIV-negative adults who had no recently reported acute infections or vaccinations. Every donor was a Caucasian adult residing in Nashville, Tennessee, USA. CD4+ T cells were enriched by magnetic negative selection; naive cells were then positively selected on CD45RA, and the negative fraction formed the memory subset. Blood was obtained by leukapheresis, after which PBMCs were separated by Ficoll-Histopaque density gradient centrifugation and cryopreserved in liquid nitrogen vapor phase. Purity and quantity of every magnetically sorted T cell population were checked by analytical flow cytometry. Genomic DNA was isolated from each sorted fraction and quantified by UV absorbance on a Nanodrop 2000c.

This TCR was recovered from a man in his late teens or twenties in good health. Sequencing was carried out using memory CD4+ T cells sorted from blood. The sample's cell subset or site, from its label and the paper: CD45RA-negative fraction. Recombination linked TRBV27 to TRBJ1-3; 9 bases in the middle match TRBD1. The DNA sequence is given as TGTGCCAGCAGTTTAGGGACAGGGACTGGAAACACCATATATTTT. The encoded protein is CASSLGTGTGNTIYF.